Listed here are 18 T cell receptor beta chains from one sample, sequenced in a study of glioma-infiltrating T cells. Using RNA template, CDR3s of TCR alpha and beta were amplified with iRepertoire arm-PCR. TCRdb processed the multiplex PCR reads anew with MiXCR; each CDR3 protein has one entry. There are tens of thousands of distinct CDR3 sequences in the sample; 23% occur only once, and 6.7% lies in the top ten. Sequencing was carried out using glioma tissue, nonneoplastic brain tissue, or PBMCs (not recorded which). All receptors come from a human donor with low-grade glioma or glioblastoma, undergoing nonglioma brain surgery, or in good health (not recorded which).

This clonotype was detected many times. The chain uses TRBV4-1 and TRBJ2-5; maybe TRBD1 (5 bases). Germline values: CDR1 MGHRA, CDR2 YSYEKL. The CDR3 covers 14 residues. Trimming shortened V by 3 bases and J by 5 bases, and 13 bases separated the two germline ends. The CDR3 DNA follows: TGCGCCAGCAGCCATCCCCAGGGTCGGGAGACCCAGTACTTC. Translating it yields CASSHPQGRETQYF.

This clonotype has a handful of counts. This chain uses TRBV30 with TRBJ1-1, with D unresolved. Between the trimmed V and J ends, which lost 2 bases and 0 bases, there was a span of 7 bases. Germline lookup yields CDR1 GTSNPN and CDR2 SVGIG (reference sequence). This CDR3 spans 13 amino acids. The CDR3 reads CAWSRQLNTEAFF. The CDR3 DNA follows: TGTGCCTGGAGTCGGCAGCTGAACACTGAAGCTTTCTTT.

The J gene is TRBJ1-1, the V gene TRBV5-6; 8 bases agree with TRBD1. The CDR3 loop spans 13 amino acids. Germline V CDR1 and CDR2: SGHDT, YYEEEE. The V segment lost 5 bases and the J segment 8 bases; nucleotides outside the gene matches: 8. The CDR3 sequence is CASRKTGVREAFF. The CDR3 nucleotides are TGTGCCAGCAGGAAGACAGGGGTTCGAGAAGCTTTCTTT.

This clonotype showed up many times. This sequence joins TRBV6-1 and TRBJ1-3; a possible D gene is TRBD1 (5 bases). Trimming removed 4 bases at V and 2 bases at J, with 9 bases between. Germline V CDR1 and CDR2: MNHNS, SASEGT. The CDR3 consists of 14 residues. CDR3 region: CASSVDSTGNTIYF. Written as DNA, the CDR3 is TGTGCCAGCAGTGTAGACAGTACTGGAAACACCATATATTTT.

The gene calls are TRBV7-9 and TRBJ2-6, with D hard to call. The CDR3 is 15 residues long. Per germline, CDR1 SEHNR and CDR2 FQNEAQ (reference sequence). V lost 1 base and J lost 2, with 6 bases in between. Here the CDR3 reads CASSLGTAGANVLTF. CDR3 nucleotide sequence: TGTGCCAGCAGCTTAGGAACGGCTGGGGCCAACGTCCTGACTTTC.

Ten or more counts support this clonotype. The chain combines TRBV3-1 with TRBJ1-1; no reliable D call. This CDR3 is 14 amino acids long. Per the germline V gene, CDR1 is LGHDT and CDR2 is YNNKEL (reference sequence). V was pared by 1 base and J by 4 bases, with 10 bases between. The DNA of the CDR3 is TGTGCCAGCAGCCAAGTCGTGGGAAGCACTGAAGCTTTCTTT. Its translation: CASSQVVGSTEAFF. The full variable domain, completed using reference TRBV3-1 and TRBJ1-1, is DTAVSQTPKYLVTQMGNDKSIKCEQNLGHDTMYWYKQDSKKFLKIMFSYNNKELIINETVPNRFSPKSPDKAHLNLHINSLELGDSAVYFCASSQVVGSTEAFFGQGTRLTVV.

This clonotype appeared many times. This chain uses TRBV20-1 with TRBJ2-1; 12 positions agree with TRBD1. Germline assignment: CDR1 DFQATT and CDR2 SNEGSKA (reference sequence). The trim removed 0 bases at V and 7 bases at J, leaving 10 bases unmatched. CDR3 length: 17 amino acids. The CDR3 bases are TGCAGTGCTAGAGAAAGCGCCGGGACAGGGGGCCGGAATGAGCAGTTCTTC. Translating gives CSARESAGTGGRNEQFF.

The genes are TRBV5-1 and TRBJ2-1; the match to TRBD2 covers 8 bases. This CDR3 is 15 amino acids long. V lost 7 bases and J lost 0; bases outside the gene matches: 6. The V gene's germline CDR1 is SGHRS and CDR2 YFSETQ. The CDR3 spells CASRTSPSSYNEQFF. The CDR3 DNA reads as TGCGCCAGCCGGACTAGCCCTAGCTCCTACAATGAGCAGTTCTTC.

This clonotype was observed a few times. In nucleotides, the CDR3 is TGTGCCAGCAGCCACAAGACAGGGACGCAGACCCAGTACTTC. Translated: CASSHKTGTQTQYF. The chain carries TRBV3-1 and TRBJ2-5; TRBD1 agrees at 7 bases. Germline CDR1 reads LGHDT; CDR2 reads YNNKEL (reference sequence). This CDR3 contains 14 residues. Trimming at V came to 3 bases and at J to 6 bases, leaving 7 bases not matched to a gene.

V gene TRBV6-1 combines with J gene TRBJ1-1; 10 bases are a match to TRBD1. CDR1 MNHNS and CDR2 SASEGT come from the germline V gene. The CDR3 runs 15 residues. After removal of 6 bases from V and 2 bases from J, the junction contained 6 bases not matched to a gene. CDR3 in amino acids: CASRQDRGINTEAFF. The CDR3 DNA is TGTGCCAGCAGACAGGACAGGGGGATCAACACTGAAGCTTTCTTT.

This clonotype was observed a handful of times. A junction end diverges from the germline sequence, so it may reflect a read error. The chain is built from TRBV4-1 and TRBJ2-1, with 9 positions matching TRBD2. Germline values: CDR1 MGHRA, CDR2 YSYEKL. The CDR3 is 16 residues long. DNA for the CDR3: TGCGCCGGCAGCCAGGATCGACTAGCGGTGTACAATGAGCAGTTCTTC. Translated, it gives CAGSQDRLAVYNEQFF.

Many counts were recorded for this clonotype. This rearrangement joins TRBV10-3 to TRBJ2-5; weak D call: TRBD2 (8 bases). V was shortened by 3 bases and J by 5 bases, with 22 bases between the two germline ends. Germline loops: CDR1 ENHRY, CDR2 SYGVKD. This CDR3 contains 17 residues. CDR3 in amino acids: CAISERSSGTVGETQYF. The CDR3 region has the DNA TGTGCCATCAGTGAAAGAAGTAGCGGGACAGTAGGGGAGACCCAGTACTTC.

This clonotype was observed a few times. The chain carries TRBV5-6 and TRBJ2-3; D is perhaps TRBD1 (5 bases). The ends were cut back, 3 bases at V and 0 bases at J, with 14 bases in the middle. CDR1 is SGHDT and CDR2 is YYEEEE in the germline V gene. The CDR3 consists of 16 residues. The chain's CDR3 is CASSYLTGSSTDTQYF. In DNA form, the CDR3 reads TGTGCCAGCAGCTACCTAACAGGTTCTAGCACAGATACGCAGTATTTT.

This clonotype was seen only a few times. The chain combines TRBV4-2 with TRBJ2-5; 10 nucleotides align to TRBD2. The CDR3 has 16 residues. The junction had 5 bases not matched to a gene; V was cut back by 0 bases and J by 4 bases. Germline CDR1 and CDR2: LGHNA and YNFKEQ. CDR3 protein: CASSQDLAGGRETQYF. The CDR3 DNA follows: TGTGCCAGCAGCCAAGATTTAGCGGGGGGACGAGAGACCCAGTACTTC.

As to this clonotype: This may arise from a read error, as a much more abundant clone is one base away. The genes are TRBV2 and TRBJ2-5, with D perhaps matching TRBD1 (6 bases). The CDR3 has 14 residues. The germline V gene encodes CDR1 SNHLY and CDR2 FYNNEI. V lost 5 bases and J lost 7, with 17 bases in between. The CDR3 is CASSRQQGTGTQYF. The DNA for the CDR3 is TGTGCCAGCAGTCGTCAACAGGGTACAGGGACCCAGTACTTC. The full variable domain, in which reference TRBV2 and TRBJ2-5 provide the parts outside the CDR3, is EPEVTQTPSHQVTQMGQEVILRCVPISNHLYFYWYRQILGQKVEFLVSFYNNEISEKSEIFDDQFSVERPDGSNFTLKIRSTKLEDSAMYFCASSRQQGTGTQYFGPGTRLLVL.

In its sample, this clonotype was seen a few times. The chain employs TRBV10-3 and TRBJ2-7; D gene uncertain. V dropped 4 bases and J dropped 3 bases, with 13 bases sitting between them. This CDR3 has 14 amino acids. CDR1 and CDR2 (germline): ENHRY, SYGVKD. CDR3 nucleotides: TGTGCCATCAGTGGGACGACGAGAAACTACGAGCAGTACTTC. This codes for CAISGTTRNYEQYF.

The chain joins TRBV19 to TRBJ2-2; D assignment may be TRBD1 or TRBD2 (5 bases each). V shed 6 bases and J shed 2 bases, with 10 bases lying between them. The CDR3 is 14 amino acids. The germline V gene has CDR1 LNHDA and CDR2 SQIVND (reference sequence). DNA of the CDR3: TGTGCCAGTAGGGGGGAGCTCAACACCGGGGAGCTGTTTTTT. This translates into CASRGELNTGELFF.

This clonotype was observed at least ten times. The CDR3 loop is CSARDPGAGSLNEQFF. The CDR3 DNA reads TGCAGTGCTAGAGATCCGGGGGCAGGGTCTCTCAATGAGCAGTTCTTC. The chain combines TRBV20-1 with TRBJ2-1; D possibly matches TRBD1 or TRBD2 (6 bases each). This CDR3 comprises 16 residues. CDR1 DFQATT and CDR2 SNEGSKA come from the germline V gene (reference sequence). The germline V and J ends were trimmed by 0 bases and 6 bases, with 18 bases remaining between them.